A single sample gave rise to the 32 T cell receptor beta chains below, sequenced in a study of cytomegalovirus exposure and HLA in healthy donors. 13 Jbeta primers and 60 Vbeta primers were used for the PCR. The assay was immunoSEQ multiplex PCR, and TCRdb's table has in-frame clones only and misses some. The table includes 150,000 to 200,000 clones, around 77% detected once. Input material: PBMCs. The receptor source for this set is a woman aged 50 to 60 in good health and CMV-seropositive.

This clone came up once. The CDR3 DNA reads as TGTGCCAGCAGCTTAGATGCAAGCCAGGGTTCACCCCTCCACTTT. Encoded protein: CASSLDASQGSPLHF. This rearrangement joins TRBV11-2 to TRBJ1-6, with D perhaps matching TRBD1 (5 bases). V was trimmed by 0 bases and J by 9 bases, leaving 12 bases between them. Germline V lookup: CDR1 SGHAT, CDR2 FQNNGV. The CDR3 length is 15 residues.

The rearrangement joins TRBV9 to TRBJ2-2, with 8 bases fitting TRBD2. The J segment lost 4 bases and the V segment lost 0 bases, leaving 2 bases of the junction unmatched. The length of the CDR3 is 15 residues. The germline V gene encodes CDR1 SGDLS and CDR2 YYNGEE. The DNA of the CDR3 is TGTGCCAGCAGCGTAGTGAGCGGGGGCACCGGGGAGCTGTTTTTT. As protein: CASSVVSGGTGELFF.

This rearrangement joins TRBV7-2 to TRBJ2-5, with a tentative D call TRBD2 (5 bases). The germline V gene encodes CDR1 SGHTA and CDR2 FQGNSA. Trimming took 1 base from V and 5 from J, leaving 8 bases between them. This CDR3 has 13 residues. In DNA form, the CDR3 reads TGTGCCAGCAGCTTAGGGACTCGGGAGACCCAGTACTTC. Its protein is CASSLGTRETQYF. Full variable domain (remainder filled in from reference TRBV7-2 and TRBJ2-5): GAGVSQSPSNKVTEKGKDVELRCDPISGHTALYWYRQSLGQGLEFLIYFQGNSAPDKSGLPSDRFSAERTGGSVSTLTIQRTQQEDSAVYLCASSLGTRETQYFGPGTRLLVL.

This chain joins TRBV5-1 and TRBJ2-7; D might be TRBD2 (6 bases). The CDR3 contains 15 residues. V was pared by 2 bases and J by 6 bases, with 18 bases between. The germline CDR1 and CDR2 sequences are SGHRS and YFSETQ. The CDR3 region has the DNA TGCGCCAGCAGCTTCCCCGGGACTCCGACTGGCGAGCAGTACTTC. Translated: CASSFPGTPTGEQYF.

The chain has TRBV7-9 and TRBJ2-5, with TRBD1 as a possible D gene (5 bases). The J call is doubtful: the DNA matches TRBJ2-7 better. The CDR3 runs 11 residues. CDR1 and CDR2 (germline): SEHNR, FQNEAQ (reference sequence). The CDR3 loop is CASSRGHEQYF. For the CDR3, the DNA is TGTGCCAGCAGCAGGGGTCACGAGCAGTACTTC.

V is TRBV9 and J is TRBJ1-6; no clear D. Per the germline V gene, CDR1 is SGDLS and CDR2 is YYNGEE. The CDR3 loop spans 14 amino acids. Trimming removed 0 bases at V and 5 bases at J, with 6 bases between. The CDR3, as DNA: TGTGCCAGCAGCGTAGTTGTAAATAATTCACCCCTCCACTTT. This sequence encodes CASSVVVNNSPLHF.

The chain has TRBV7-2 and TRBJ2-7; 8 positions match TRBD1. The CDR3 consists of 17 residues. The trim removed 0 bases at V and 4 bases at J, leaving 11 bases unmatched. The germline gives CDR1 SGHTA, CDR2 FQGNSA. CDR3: CASSLARSWGTGYEQYF. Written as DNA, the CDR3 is TGTGCCAGCAGCTTAGCGCGTTCATGGGGGACAGGATACGAGCAGTACTTC.

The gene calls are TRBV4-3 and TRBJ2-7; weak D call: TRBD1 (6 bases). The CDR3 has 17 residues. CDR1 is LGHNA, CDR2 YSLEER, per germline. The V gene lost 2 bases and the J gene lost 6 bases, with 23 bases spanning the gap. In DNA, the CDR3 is TGCGCCAGCAGCCAATCCTCAGGGTCAGGGGTATCGTCCGAGCAGTACTTC. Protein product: CASSQSSGSGVSSEQYF.

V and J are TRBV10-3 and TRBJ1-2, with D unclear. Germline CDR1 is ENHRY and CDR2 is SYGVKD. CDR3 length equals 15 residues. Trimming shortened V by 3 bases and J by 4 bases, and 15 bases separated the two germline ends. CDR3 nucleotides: TGTGCCATCAGTGACGGGAGTAGGGATGGCTATGGCTACACCTTC. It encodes CAISDGSRDGYGYTF.

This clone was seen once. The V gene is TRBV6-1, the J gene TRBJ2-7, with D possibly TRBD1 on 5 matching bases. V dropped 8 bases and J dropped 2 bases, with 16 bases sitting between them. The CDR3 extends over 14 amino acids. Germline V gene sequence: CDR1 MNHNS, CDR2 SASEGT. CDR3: CASRARVRPYEQYF. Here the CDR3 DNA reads TGTGCCAGCCGCGCCAGGGTACGACCCTACGAGCAGTACTTC.

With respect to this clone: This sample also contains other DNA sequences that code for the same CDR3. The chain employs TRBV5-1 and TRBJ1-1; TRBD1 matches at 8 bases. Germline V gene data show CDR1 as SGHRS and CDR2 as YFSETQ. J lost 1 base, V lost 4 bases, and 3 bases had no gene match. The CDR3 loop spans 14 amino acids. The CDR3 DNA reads TGCGCCAGCAGCCCCGGGACAGGGAACACTGAAGCTTTCTTT. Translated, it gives CASSPGTGNTEAFF.

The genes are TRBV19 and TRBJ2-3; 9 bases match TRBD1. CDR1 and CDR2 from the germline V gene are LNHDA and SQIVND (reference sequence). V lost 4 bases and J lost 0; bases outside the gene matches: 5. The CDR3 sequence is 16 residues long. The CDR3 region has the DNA TGTGCCAGTAGTAGGCTCGGACAGGGGAGCACAGATACGCAGTATTTT. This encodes CASSRLGQGSTDTQYF.

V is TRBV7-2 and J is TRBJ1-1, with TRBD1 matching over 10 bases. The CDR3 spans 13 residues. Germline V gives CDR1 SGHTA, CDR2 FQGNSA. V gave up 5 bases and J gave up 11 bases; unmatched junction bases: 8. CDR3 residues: CASSPRQGADAFF. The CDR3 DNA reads TGTGCCAGCAGCCCGAGACAGGGGGCAGACGCTTTCTTT.

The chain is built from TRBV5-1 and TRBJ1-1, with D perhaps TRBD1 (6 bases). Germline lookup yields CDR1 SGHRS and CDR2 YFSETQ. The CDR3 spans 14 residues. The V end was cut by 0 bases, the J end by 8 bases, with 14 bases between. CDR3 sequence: CASSLAGQPTEAFF. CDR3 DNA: TGCGCCAGCAGCTTGGCCGGACAGCCCACCGAAGCTTTCTTT. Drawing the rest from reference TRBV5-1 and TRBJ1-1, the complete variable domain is KAGVTQTPRYLIKTRGQQVTLSCSPISGHRSVSWYQQTPGQGLQFLFEYFSETQRNKGNFPGRFSGRQFSNSRSEMNVSTLELGDSALYLCASSLAGQPTEAFFGQGTRLTVV.

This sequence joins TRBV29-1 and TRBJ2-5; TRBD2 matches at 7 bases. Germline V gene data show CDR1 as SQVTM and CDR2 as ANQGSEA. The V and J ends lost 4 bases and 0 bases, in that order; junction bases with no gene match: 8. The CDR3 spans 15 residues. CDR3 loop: CSVVPLGLYQETQYF. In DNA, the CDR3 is TGCAGCGTTGTTCCCCTGGGACTATACCAAGAGACCCAGTACTTC.

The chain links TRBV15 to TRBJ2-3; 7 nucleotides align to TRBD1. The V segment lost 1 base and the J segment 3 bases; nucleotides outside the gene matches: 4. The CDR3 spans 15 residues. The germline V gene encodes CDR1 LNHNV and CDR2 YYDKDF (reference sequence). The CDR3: CATSRGTGVTDTQYF. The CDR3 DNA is TGTGCCACCAGCAGAGGAACAGGGGTAACAGATACGCAGTATTTT.

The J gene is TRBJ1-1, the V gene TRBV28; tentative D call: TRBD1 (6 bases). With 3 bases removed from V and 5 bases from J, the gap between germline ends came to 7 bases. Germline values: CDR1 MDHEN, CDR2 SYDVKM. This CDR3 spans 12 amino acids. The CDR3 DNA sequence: TGTGCCAGCAGTTTCAGGGGTACTGAAGCTTTCTTT. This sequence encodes CASSFRGTEAFF.

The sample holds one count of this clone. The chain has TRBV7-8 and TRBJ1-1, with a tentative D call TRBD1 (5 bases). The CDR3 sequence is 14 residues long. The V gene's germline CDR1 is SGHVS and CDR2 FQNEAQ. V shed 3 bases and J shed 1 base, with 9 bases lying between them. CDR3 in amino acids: CASSFSTGNTEAFF. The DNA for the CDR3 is TGTGCCAGCAGCTTTTCCACAGGGAACACTGAAGCTTTCTTT.

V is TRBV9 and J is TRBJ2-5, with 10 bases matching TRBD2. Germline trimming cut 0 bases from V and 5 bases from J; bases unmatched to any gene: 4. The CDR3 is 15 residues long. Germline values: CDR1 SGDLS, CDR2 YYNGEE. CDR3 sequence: CASSVDGTSAETQYF. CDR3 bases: TGTGCCAGCAGCGTAGATGGGACTAGCGCGGAGACCCAGTACTTC.

The CDR3: CASSLVSGPGMGNSPLHF. CDR3 DNA sequence: TGTGCCAGCAGCTTGGTGAGCGGGCCGGGGATGGGAAATTCACCCCTCCACTTT. This rearrangement joins TRBV5-8 to TRBJ1-6, with D uncertain. V shed 0 bases and J shed 7 bases, with 20 bases lying between them. CDR1 SGHTS and CDR2 YDEGEE come from the germline V gene. CDR3 length: 18 amino acids. Variable domain in full (rest from reference TRBV5-8 and TRBJ1-6): EAGVTQSPTHLIKTRGQQATLRCSPISGHTSVYWYQQALGLGLQFLLWYDEGEERNRGNFPPRFSGRQFPNYSSELNVNALELEDSALYLCASSLVSGPGMGNSPLHFGNGTRLTVT.

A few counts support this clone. CDR3 DNA sequence: TGTGCCACCAGACGCCCGACTGGATGGTCGAACACTGAAGCTTTCTTT. Protein: CATRRPTGWSNTEAFF. V and J are TRBV28 and TRBJ1-1; no definite D call. From germline, CDR1 is MDHEN and CDR2 SYDVKM. The CDR3 consists of 16 residues. Trimming stripped 10 bases from V and 1 base from J, with 22 bases between.

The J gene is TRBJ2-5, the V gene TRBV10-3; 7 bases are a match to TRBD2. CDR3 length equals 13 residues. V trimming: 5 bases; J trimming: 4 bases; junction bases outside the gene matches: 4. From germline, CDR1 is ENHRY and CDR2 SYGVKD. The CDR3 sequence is CAISPGLLETQYF. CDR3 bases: TGTGCCATCAGTCCGGGACTATTAGAGACCCAGTACTTC.

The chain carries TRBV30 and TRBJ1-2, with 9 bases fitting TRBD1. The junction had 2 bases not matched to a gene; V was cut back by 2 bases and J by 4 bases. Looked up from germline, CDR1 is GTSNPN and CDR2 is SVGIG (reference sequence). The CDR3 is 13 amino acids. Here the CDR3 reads CAWSLGQGYGYTF. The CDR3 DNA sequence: TGTGCCTGGAGTTTGGGACAGGGCTATGGCTACACCTTC.

The CDR3 loop is CAWSVDRWTNGELFF. In nucleotides, the CDR3 is TGTGCCTGGAGTGTCGACAGGTGGACGAACGGGGAGCTGTTTTTT. The chain joins TRBV30 to TRBJ2-2; D is perhaps TRBD1 (6 bases). Looked up from germline, CDR1 is GTSNPN and CDR2 is SVGIG (reference sequence). Trimming took 0 bases from V and 7 from J, leaving 15 bases between them. There are 15 residues in the CDR3.

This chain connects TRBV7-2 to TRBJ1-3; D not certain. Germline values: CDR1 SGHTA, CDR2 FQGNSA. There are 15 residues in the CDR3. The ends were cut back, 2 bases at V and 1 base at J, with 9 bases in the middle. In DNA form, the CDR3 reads TGTGCCAGCAGCTTATTGGCATCTTCTGGAAACACCATATATTTT. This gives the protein CASSLLASSGNTIYF. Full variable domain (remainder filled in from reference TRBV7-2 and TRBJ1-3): GAGVSQSPSNKVTEKGKDVELRCDPISGHTALYWYRQSLGQGLEFLIYFQGNSAPDKSGLPSDRFSAERTGGSVSTLTIQRTQQEDSAVYLCASSLLASSGNTIYFGEGSWLTVV.

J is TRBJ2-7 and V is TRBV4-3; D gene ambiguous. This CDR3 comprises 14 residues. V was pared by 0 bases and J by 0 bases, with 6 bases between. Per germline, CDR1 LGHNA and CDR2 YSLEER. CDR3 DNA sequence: TGCGCCAGCAGCCAAGATTACTACTCCTACGAGCAGTACTTC. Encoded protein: CASSQDYYSYEQYF.

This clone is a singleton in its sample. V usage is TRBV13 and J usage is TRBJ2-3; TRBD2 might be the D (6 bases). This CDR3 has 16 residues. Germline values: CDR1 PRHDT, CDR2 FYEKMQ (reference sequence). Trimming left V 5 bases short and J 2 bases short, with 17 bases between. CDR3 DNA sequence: TGTGCCAGCAGCGCCCTCCGGGACTCAAACACAGATACGCAGTATTTT. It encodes CASSALRDSNTDTQYF.

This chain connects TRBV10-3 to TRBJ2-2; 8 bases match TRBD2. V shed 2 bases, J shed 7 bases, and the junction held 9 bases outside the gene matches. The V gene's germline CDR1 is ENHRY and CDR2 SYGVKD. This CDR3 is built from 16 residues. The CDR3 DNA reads TGTGCCATCAGTGAGAGGAGTAGCGGGGATGGCGGGGAGCTGTTTTTT. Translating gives CAISERSSGDGGELFF.

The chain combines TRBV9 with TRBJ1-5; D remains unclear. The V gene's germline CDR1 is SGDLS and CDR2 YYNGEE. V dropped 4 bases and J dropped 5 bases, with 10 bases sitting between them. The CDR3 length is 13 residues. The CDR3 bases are TGTGCCAGCAGCCCCAACCAGGATCAGCCCCAGCATTTT. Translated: CASSPNQDQPQHF.

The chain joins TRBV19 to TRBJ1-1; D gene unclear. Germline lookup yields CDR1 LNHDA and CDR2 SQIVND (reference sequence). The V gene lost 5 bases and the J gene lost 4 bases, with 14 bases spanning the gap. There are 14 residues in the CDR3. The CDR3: CASSSPGYGTEAFF. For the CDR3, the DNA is TGTGCCAGTAGTTCCCCGGGGTACGGCACTGAAGCTTTCTTT.

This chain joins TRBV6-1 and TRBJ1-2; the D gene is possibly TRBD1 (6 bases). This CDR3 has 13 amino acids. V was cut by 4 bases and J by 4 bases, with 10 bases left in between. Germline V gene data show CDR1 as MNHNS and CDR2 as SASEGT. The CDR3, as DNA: TGTGCCAGCAGTGTGGACAGAGGCTATGGCTACACCTTC. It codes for CASSVDRGYGYTF.

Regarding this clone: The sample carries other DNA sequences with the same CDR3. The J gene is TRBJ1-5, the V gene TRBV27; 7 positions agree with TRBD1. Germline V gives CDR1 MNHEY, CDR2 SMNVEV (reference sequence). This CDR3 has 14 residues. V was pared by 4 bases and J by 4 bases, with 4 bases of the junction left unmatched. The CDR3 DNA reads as TGTGCCAGCAGTTCAGGGACAGCAAATCAGCCCCAGCATTTT. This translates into CASSSGTANQPQHF.